Presented here are 9 T cell receptor beta chains from one specimen sequenced in a study of CD8 T cells in ankylosing spondylitis. TCRdb recomputed calls from the 5' RACE reads with MiXCR, one row per CDR3 protein. This table holds 80,000 to 100,000 distinct CDR3 sequences, about 8.8% found once. The sequencing input was blood, either unsorted or a sorted T cell fraction (not recorded which). The origin of the receptors is a male donor with ankylosing spondylitis or in good health (not recorded which).

At least ten counts were recorded for this clonotype. This chain connects TRBV9 to TRBJ1-1; D call uncertain. The germline V and J ends were trimmed by 2 bases and 3 bases, with 14 bases remaining between them. The CDR3 loop spans 15 amino acids. Germline V lookup: CDR1 SGDLS, CDR2 YYNGEE. CDR3: CASSVWEASDTEAFF. The CDR3 DNA reads as TGTGCCAGCAGCGTTTGGGAAGCGAGCGACACTGAAGCTTTCTTT.

This clonotype has a count of ten or more. J is TRBJ2-5 and V is TRBV20-1; a possible D gene is TRBD2 (5 bases). Germline CDR1 is DFQATT and CDR2 is SNEGSKA (reference sequence). This CDR3 region has 14 residues. V dropped 0 bases and J dropped 3 bases, with 11 bases sitting between them. DNA for the CDR3: TGCAGTGCTAGAGATTGGCGGGTAGAAGAGACCCAGTACTTC. Amino acid sequence: CSARDWRVEETQYF.

This clonotype came up many times. V usage is TRBV6-1 and J usage is TRBJ2-7, with D perhaps given as TRBD1 or TRBD2 (6 bases each). The germline CDR1 and CDR2 sequences are MNHNS and SASEGT. The V end was cut by 6 bases, the J end by 2 bases, with 11 bases between. This CDR3 is 13 amino acids long. CDR3: CASRERGPYEQYF. CDR3 DNA sequence: TGTGCCAGCAGGGAACGGGGGCCCTACGAGCAGTACTTC.

This clonotype was counted a few times. The CDR3: CSGSGTGSGNEQFF. In DNA form, the CDR3 reads TGCAGTGGCTCCGGGACAGGGTCCGGCAATGAGCAGTTCTTC. This sequence joins TRBV20-1 and TRBJ2-1, with 9 positions matching TRBD1. This CDR3 region has 14 residues. The germline gives CDR1 DFQATT, CDR2 SNEGSKA (reference sequence). The V and J ends lost 7 bases and 6 bases, in that order; junction bases with no gene match: 10.

This clonotype was picked up many times. The CDR3 is CSVQGLGSRGYETQYF. The CDR3 nucleotides are TGCAGCGTCCAGGGATTGGGATCTCGCGGATATGAGACCCAGTACTTC. The chain couples TRBV29-1 to TRBJ2-5, with D possibly matching TRBD1 (5 bases). This CDR3 comprises 16 residues. CDR1 SQVTM and CDR2 ANQGSEA come from the germline V gene. The V gene lost 6 bases and the J gene lost 5 bases, with 25 bases spanning the gap.

This clonotype was recorded at least ten times. V gene TRBV4-2 combines with J gene TRBJ2-5; D tentatively fits TRBD1 or TRBD2 (6 bases each). With 3 bases removed from V and 5 bases from J, the gap between germline ends came to 13 bases. Per germline, CDR1 LGHNA and CDR2 YNFKEQ. The CDR3 sequence is 14 residues long. Written as DNA, the CDR3 is TGTGCCAGCAGCCAGTCCGGGGGCGCGGAGACCCAGTACTTC. Translated, it gives CASSQSGGAETQYF.

This clonotype was detected many times. The rearrangement links TRBV5-6 to TRBJ2-7; D not certain. V was clipped by 1 base and J by 1 base, with 15 bases between them. CDR3 length equals 16 residues. Looked up from germline, CDR1 is SGHDT and CDR2 is YYEEEE. DNA for the CDR3: TGTGCCAGCAGCTTGATTGGGCCAGTTGGGTCCTACGAGCAGTACTTC. This translates into CASSLIGPVGSYEQYF. Combining the CDR3 with reference TRBV5-6 and TRBJ2-7 gives the whole variable domain DAGVTQSPTHLIKTRGQQVTLRCSPKSGHDTVSWYQQALGQGPQFIFQYYEEEERQRGNFPDRFSGHQFPNYSSELNVNALLLGDSALYLCASSLIGPVGSYEQYFGPGTRLTVT.

This clonotype was observed many times. This sequence joins TRBV5-1 and TRBJ2-7, with no clear D. This CDR3 comprises 14 residues. Trimming took off 2 bases at V and 2 bases at J, with 11 bases between the two ends. From germline, CDR1 is SGHRS and CDR2 YFSETQ. CDR3 DNA sequence: TGCGCCAGCAGCTTACCGACAACTACCTACGAGCAGTACTTC. Its protein is CASSLPTTTYEQYF.

Only a few counts were recorded for this clonotype. This sequence joins TRBV6-1 and TRBJ1-4; the match to TRBD1 covers 9 bases. V lost 6 bases and J lost 8; bases outside the gene matches: 7. Germline values: CDR1 MNHNS, CDR2 SASEGT. This CDR3 contains 14 residues. The CDR3 here is CASSKPGTGEKLFF. CDR3 coding DNA: TGTGCCAGCAGCAAACCCGGGACAGGGGAAAAACTGTTTTTT.